These 22 T cell receptor beta chains were sequenced from one sample in a study of T cells in Graves' hyperthyroidism and ophthalmopathy. TCR beta CDR3 sequences were amplified from RNA transcripts. A set of HTBI primers served as the primers for a first-round RT-PCR of the TCR CDR3. TCRdb itself ran the multiplex PCR reads through MiXCR, one entry per CDR3 protein. The repertoire holds approximately 400,000 distinct CDR3 sequences, with roughly 13% as singletons. Sequenced material: blood. The receptors derive from a man between 25 and 39 years old with Graves' hyperthyroidism that later progressed to Graves' ophthalmopathy.

This clonotype was seen a single time. In DNA, the CDR3 is TGCAGTGCTACAGACGGAAAAGAGGGAAACACCATATATTTT. Its translation is CSATDGKEGNTIYF. The J gene is TRBJ1-3, the V gene TRBV20-1, with D hard to call. Germline V gives CDR1 DFQATT, CDR2 SNEGSKA (reference sequence). This CDR3 comprises 14 residues. With 4 bases removed from V and 4 bases from J, the gap between germline ends came to 14 bases.

This clonotype has at least ten counts. The V call is TRBV28, the J call TRBJ2-5, with 12 bases fitting TRBD2. V lost 6 bases and J lost 0; bases outside the gene matches: 11. Germline V gene sequence: CDR1 MDHEN, CDR2 SYDVKM. The CDR3 contains 18 residues. CDR3 DNA: TGTGCCAGCAGCGCAGGGACTAGCGGGCCAAGGTACCAAGAGACCCAGTACTTC. This gives the protein CASSAGTSGPRYQETQYF.

The chain employs TRBV7-9 and TRBJ1-3; perhaps TRBD1 as D (5 bases). V was pared by 1 base and J by 3 bases, with 10 bases between. The germline CDR1 and CDR2 sequences are SEHNR and FQNEAQ (reference sequence). The CDR3 is 15 amino acids. CDR3 amino acids: CASSLEGLGGNTIYF. As DNA, the CDR3 is TGTGCCAGCAGCTTAGAGGGGCTTGGTGGAAACACCATATATTTT.

The table lists this clonotype with many counts. This chain joins TRBV5-1 and TRBJ2-3; 8 nucleotides match TRBD2. V was clipped by 4 bases and J by 4 bases; unmatched bases: 11. The CDR3 length is 16 residues. Germline V gene sequence: CDR1 SGHRS, CDR2 YFSETQ. The CDR3 loop is CASSLTGGGLADTQYF. CDR3 bases: TGCGCCAGCAGCCTTACGGGCGGGGGGCTCGCAGATACGCAGTATTTT.

This clonotype was counted ten times or more. CDR3 DNA sequence: TGTGCCAGCAGGCACCGACACCTCCGAGAGACCCAGTACTTC. Amino acids: CASRHRHLRETQYF. This chain connects TRBV27 to TRBJ2-5, with no clear D. CDR1 and CDR2 (germline): MNHEY, SMNVEV (reference sequence). Trimming cost V 6 bases and J 4 bases, with 15 bases left between them. This CDR3 has 14 amino acids.

Turning to this clonotype: A clone one base away is much larger, so this may be a read error. The chain employs TRBV12-3 or TRBV12-4 and TRBJ1-1; D remains ambiguous. This CDR3 region has 13 residues. The V end was cut by 10 bases, the J end by 4 bases, with 16 bases between. The CDR3, as DNA: TGTGCCAACACCGTCAGGTGGGGCACTGAAGCTTTCTTT. Protein sequence: CANTVRWGTEAFF.

As for this clonotype: Its ends do not fully match the called genes, so a read error is possible. The chain combines TRBV27 with TRBJ2-5; D perhaps matches TRBD2 (7 bases). The length of the CDR3 is 15 residues. CDR1 and CDR2 from the germline V gene are MNHEY and SMNVEV (reference sequence). In DNA, the CDR3 is TGTGCCAGCAGTTTTTGGGGGGGGGCCGATGAGACCAAGTACTTC. Translation gives CASSFWGGADETKYF.

This sequence joins TRBV5-1 and TRBJ1-6, with D possibly being TRBD1 (6 bases). V was cut by 0 bases and J by 9 bases, with 22 bases left in between. This CDR3 has 18 amino acids. Germline assignment: CDR1 SGHRS and CDR2 YFSETQ. In DNA form, the CDR3 reads TGCGCCAGCAGCTTGGGGGACAACTCTCACTTAAAGGCTTCACCCCTCCACTTT. Encoded protein: CASSLGDNSHLKASPLHF.

This clonotype was seen many times. This chain links TRBV7-9 with TRBJ2-7, with 8 bases matching TRBD2. Germline V gene lookup returns CDR1 SEHNR and CDR2 FQNEAQ (reference sequence). The CDR3 spans 15 residues. The trim removed 1 base at V and 5 bases at J, leaving 7 bases unmatched. Here the CDR3 reads CASSLGYGGADEQYF. DNA of the CDR3: TGTGCCAGCAGCTTAGGGTACGGGGGGGCCGACGAGCAGTACTTC.

CDR3 sequence reads: CSALVSGGGRDTQYF. The CDR3 DNA sequence: TGCAGTGCTCTCGTTAGCGGGGGGGGAAGAGATACGCAGTATTTT. J is TRBJ2-3 and V is TRBV20-1; TRBD2 matches at 11 bases. Germline V lookup: CDR1 DFQATT, CDR2 SNEGSKA (reference sequence). The V segment lost 5 bases and the J segment 5 bases; nucleotides outside the gene matches: 9. The CDR3 extends over 15 amino acids.

The V and J genes are TRBV27 and TRBJ2-2, with TRBD2 matching 7 bases. CDR3 length equals 15 residues. CDR1 and CDR2 (germline): MNHEY, SMNVEV (reference sequence). V dropped 5 bases and J dropped 4; count of bases not matched to a gene: 7. The CDR3 protein is CASSPQWTSTGELFF. The CDR3 coding sequence is TGTGCCAGCAGTCCCCAATGGACTAGCACCGGGGAGCTGTTTTTT.

The table lists this clonotype with many counts. The rearrangement uses TRBV6-6 and TRBJ2-7, with D possibly being TRBD2 (6 bases). CDR1 MNHNY and CDR2 SVGAGI come from the germline V gene (reference sequence). The CDR3 contains 13 residues. V dropped 2 bases and J dropped 3 bases, with 8 bases sitting between them. DNA of the CDR3: TGTGCCAGCAGTTACGGAGGGCTCTACGAGCAGTACTTC. This encodes CASSYGGLYEQYF.

This clonotype was recorded at least ten times. The chain couples TRBV28 to TRBJ2-7; TRBD1 matches 8 bases. The J segment lost 2 bases and the V segment lost 4 bases, leaving 7 bases of the junction unmatched. CDR1 and CDR2 from the germline V gene are MDHEN and SYDVKM. CDR3 length: 15 residues. CDR3: CASSSWTGKAYEQYF. The CDR3 region has the DNA TGTGCCAGCAGTTCCTGGACAGGGAAAGCCTACGAGCAGTACTTC.

This chain connects TRBV7-9 to TRBJ1-2; TRBD1 agrees at 7 bases. This CDR3 has 15 amino acids. The germline CDR1 and CDR2 sequences are SEHNR and FQNEAQ (reference sequence). The V segment lost 5 bases and the J segment 2 bases; nucleotides outside the gene matches: 8. The CDR3 coding sequence is TGTGCCAGCAGCGACCCGGGACAGAAAAACTATGGCTACACCTTC. Translation gives CASSDPGQKNYGYTF.

V usage is TRBV28 and J usage is TRBJ1-3; D is undetermined. The CDR3 has 16 amino acids. V was trimmed by 4 bases and J by 0 bases, leaving 13 bases between them. CDR1 MDHEN and CDR2 SYDVKM come from the germline V gene. The CDR3 loop is CASSSTPLSSGNTIYF. The CDR3 region has the DNA TGTGCCAGCAGTTCGACCCCCCTGAGCTCTGGAAACACCATATATTTT.

This clonotype was recorded many times. This chain uses TRBV28 with TRBJ1-2, with 9 bases lining up with TRBD1. V shed 5 bases, J shed 0 bases, and the junction held 4 bases outside the gene matches. This CDR3 spans 15 amino acids. Germline V gene data show CDR1 as MDHEN and CDR2 as SYDVKM. The CDR3 DNA reads TGTGCCAGCAGTGGTAGACAGGGGGCTAACTATGGCTACACCTTC. This translates into CASSGRQGANYGYTF.

In its sample, this clonotype was seen many times. This rearrangement joins TRBV2 to TRBJ2-3, with D maybe TRBD2 (7 bases). Germline V gives CDR1 SNHLY, CDR2 FYNNEI. Trimming cost V 4 bases and J 0 bases, with 17 bases left between them. This CDR3 comprises 17 residues. The CDR3 nucleotides read TGTGCCAGCAGTGCAAGGGGGGGCCACTCTAGCACAGATACGCAGTATTTT. Amino acids: CASSARGGHSSTDTQYF.

In its sample, this clonotype was seen a few times. The chain carries TRBV20-1 and TRBJ1-2; TRBD1 aligns across 9 bases. V was pared by 3 bases and J by 2 bases, with 7 bases of the junction left unmatched. CDR3 size: 15 residues. The germline V gene has CDR1 DFQATT and CDR2 SNEGSKA (reference sequence). The CDR3 loop reads CSASTWDRENYGYTF. DNA for the CDR3: TGCAGTGCTAGTACCTGGGACAGGGAAAACTATGGCTACACCTTC.

Ten or more counts support this clonotype. The chain has TRBV5-1 and TRBJ2-7; no clear D gene. The germline CDR1 and CDR2 sequences are SGHRS and YFSETQ. With 4 bases removed from V and 7 bases from J, the gap between germline ends came to 21 bases. The CDR3 sequence is 15 residues long. The CDR3, as DNA: TGCGCCAGCAGCCCGGACGGTCGTACGTTGGTTGAGCAGTACTTC. It yields the protein CASSPDGRTLVEQYF.

This clonotype has ten or more counts. V is TRBV5-1 and J is TRBJ1-1; 8 positions match TRBD1. Germline-derived CDR1 and CDR2 are SGHRS and YFSETQ. After removal of 4 bases from V and 6 bases from J, the junction contained 8 bases not matched to a gene. This CDR3 contains 14 residues. CDR3 nucleotide sequence: TGCGCCAGCAGCCCCGGACAGGGAGGCGCTGAAGCTTTCTTT. This gives the protein CASSPGQGGAEAFF. The whole variable domain, remainder taken from reference TRBV5-1 and TRBJ1-1, is KAGVTQTPRYLIKTRGQQVTLSCSPISGHRSVSWYQQTPGQGLQFLFEYFSETQRNKGNFPGRFSGRQFSNSRSEMNVSTLELGDSALYLCASSPGQGGAEAFFGQGTRLTVV.

This clonotype occurred many times. J is TRBJ2-7 and V is TRBV30; D not resolved. Germline values: CDR1 GTSNPN, CDR2 SVGIG (reference sequence). Trimming pared 2 bases from V and 0 bases from J, leaving 8 bases between. This CDR3 has 13 residues. The DNA for the CDR3 is TGTGCCTGGAGTAAATACTACTCCTACGAGCAGTACTTC. Translating gives CAWSKYYSYEQYF.

The V call is TRBV20-1, the J call TRBJ2-7; the D gene could be TRBD1 or TRBD2 (5 bases each). The length of the CDR3 is 13 residues. The V gene lost 5 bases and the J gene lost 2 bases, with 13 bases spanning the gap. Germline V gene sequence: CDR1 DFQATT, CDR2 SNEGSKA (reference sequence). The CDR3 loop reads CSAYRDGTYEQYF. The CDR3, as DNA: TGCAGTGCTTACCGGGACGGAACCTACGAGCAGTACTTC.